The present TCR beta chain was sequenced within a study of blood T cell repertoires in COVID-19. Across the study: The analysed material was cDNA or gDNA that came from T cells, B-cell-depleted T cells, or PBMCs.

As processed by the authors: Amplification of reference gene primers provided the estimated nucleated cell counts. Repertoires were generated with immunoSEQ multiplex PCR, while TCRdb's copy carries only in-frame clones and drops some. V, J and clone size are those of that table, while D and trimming were read from the DNA. The data hold 150,000 to 200,000 clones, with roughly 82% observed a single time. Assignments of participants to cohorts depended upon their own reported clinical history. CDR1 is MNHEY and CDR2 is SMNVEV in the germline V gene (reference sequence). The trim removed 6 bases at V and 8 bases at J, leaving 12 bases unmatched. The CDR3 runs to 14 residues.

The specimen sequenced was PBMCs or T cells enriched from blood (not recorded which). The J gene is TRBJ1-2, the V gene TRBV27; 7 bases fit TRBD1. The TCR comes from a man aged 45 to 65 who had recovered from COVID-19. CDR3 DNA sequence: TGTGCCAGCAGGAGGGACAGAAGTAGGGGCGGCTACACCTTC. Amino acids: CASRRDRSRGGYTF.